The 24 T cell receptor beta chains presented below share a single source sample, sequenced in a study of CD8 T cells in Susac syndrome. Random hexamers were used to reverse transcribe roughly 0.45 to 1 ug of RNA. TCRdb passed the immunoSEQ multiplex PCR reads through MiXCR, listing each CDR3 protein once. Of hundreds of thousands of distinct CDR3 sequences listed, over 75% are singletons. Sequencing was carried out using CD8+ T cells from PBMCs. All receptors derive from a human donor with multiple sclerosis.

The chain couples TRBV9 to TRBJ2-3; TRBD2 might be the D (7 bases). The CDR3 is 14 amino acids. Trimming took 3 bases from V and 10 from J, leaving 18 bases between them. Germline assignment: CDR1 SGDLS and CDR2 YYNGEE. CDR3 sequence reads: CASSGAGASTAQYF. As DNA, the CDR3 is TGTGCCAGCAGCGGCGCGGGGGCTAGCACGGCGCAGTATTTT.

The chain employs TRBV19 and TRBJ2-7, with D maybe TRBD1 (6 bases). The CDR3 sequence is 12 residues long. The V gene lost 9 bases and the J gene lost 4 bases, with 13 bases spanning the gap. Germline V CDR1 and CDR2: LNHDA, SQIVND (reference sequence). The CDR3: CASGQFGYEQYF. CDR3 DNA sequence: TGTGCCAGCGGACAGTTCGGATACGAGCAGTACTTC.

The chain uses TRBV28 and TRBJ2-7; the D gene is possibly TRBD2 (6 bases). The V gene lost 5 bases and the J gene lost 2 bases, with 13 bases spanning the gap. CDR3 size: 14 residues. The V gene's germline CDR1 is MDHEN and CDR2 SYDVKM. The CDR3 nucleotides are TGTGCCAGCAGTGCGCGGGACCAGCCCTACGAGCAGTACTTC. Translated, it gives CASSARDQPYEQYF.

This clonotype turned up a few times. V usage is TRBV5-1 and J usage is TRBJ1-2; 7 nucleotides match TRBD1. This CDR3 has 16 residues. CDR1 is SGHRS and CDR2 is YFSETQ in the germline V gene. V shed 0 bases and J 5 bases; nucleotides not matched to a gene: 10. CDR3 region: CASSLAGRDSLYGYTF. The CDR3 coding sequence is TGCGCCAGCAGCTTGGCCGGTCGGGACAGCTTGTATGGCTACACCTTC.

The sample holds one count of this clonotype. This chain connects TRBV24-1 to TRBJ2-3; 8 positions agree with TRBD2. V gave up 2 bases and J gave up 2 bases; unmatched junction bases: 5. Germline CDR1 KGHDR, CDR2 SFDVKD. The CDR3 is 16 amino acids. The CDR3 DNA reads TGTGCCACCAGTGATTCCCCTAGCGGGCTCACAGATACGCAGTATTTT. It is translated as CATSDSPSGLTDTQYF.

This clonotype has only one observation. This chain connects TRBV27 to TRBJ1-1, with D possibly being TRBD1 (6 bases). Trimming left V 5 bases short and J 3 bases short, with 13 bases between. The germline V gene has CDR1 MNHEY and CDR2 SMNVEV (reference sequence). The CDR3 is 14 amino acids. DNA for the CDR3: TGTGCCAGCAGTCTTGGGCAGGGGCACACTGAAGCTTTCTTT. Residues: CASSLGQGHTEAFF.

The V call is TRBV6-4, the J call TRBJ1-1, with a weak D call TRBD1 (6 bases). CDR1 is MRHNA and CDR2 is SNTAGT in the germline V gene. The CDR3 is 13 residues long. Trimming pared 4 bases from V and 3 bases from J, leaving 9 bases between. In DNA, the CDR3 is TGTGCCAGCAGTGTGGACAGCGACACTGAAGCTTTCTTT. It codes for CASSVDSDTEAFF.

This chain connects TRBV27 to TRBJ2-5; 9 bases are shared with TRBD1. The CDR3 extends over 15 amino acids. Germline CDR1 and CDR2: MNHEY and SMNVEV (reference sequence). V shed 5 bases and J 5 bases; nucleotides not matched to a gene: 9. CDR3 coding DNA: TGTGCCAGCAGTATCCGAACAGGGGGCCAGGAGACCCAGTACTTC. It encodes CASSIRTGGQETQYF.

V is TRBV6-2 or TRBV6-3 and J is TRBJ2-7, with 9 bases matching TRBD1. Germline assignment: CDR1 MNHEY and CDR2 SVGEGT. Trimming took 5 bases from V and 6 from J; bases not matched to a gene: 17. The CDR3 is 17 amino acids. Here the CDR3 reads CASSQTPPGQGLFEQYF. In nucleotides, the CDR3 is TGTGCCAGCAGTCAAACTCCACCGGGACAGGGTCTGTTCGAGCAGTACTTC.

The table lists this clonotype with a count of one. The chain employs TRBV4-3 and TRBJ2-3, with D maybe TRBD2 (5 bases). Looked up from germline, CDR1 is LGHNA and CDR2 is YSLEER. There are 15 residues in the CDR3. V gave up 1 base and J gave up 1 base, with 9 bases separating them. This CDR3 reads CASSQGTEGTDTQYF. The CDR3, as DNA: TGCGCCAGCAGCCAAGGAACGGAGGGCACAGATACGCAGTATTTT.

The rearrangement uses TRBV20-1 and TRBJ2-7, with 7 bases aligning to TRBD2. J was trimmed by 6 bases and V by 6 bases; bases with no gene match: 14. From germline, CDR1 is DFQATT and CDR2 SNEGSKA (reference sequence). This CDR3 has 14 residues. DNA of the CDR3: TGCAGTGCGGGAATTCCGGGAGGCCAAGGCGAGCAGTACTTC. It yields the protein CSAGIPGGQGEQYF.

V and J are TRBV29-1 and TRBJ2-3; D is perhaps TRBD1 (5 bases). CDR3 length: 15 residues. Germline CDR1 and CDR2: SQVTM and ANQGSEA. V was pared by 3 bases and J by 0 bases, with 13 bases between. This chain's CDR3 is CSVDLGRTSTDTQYF. The DNA of the CDR3 is TGCAGCGTTGATTTGGGGCGGACGAGCACAGATACGCAGTATTTT.

This clonotype was found a few times. The V gene is TRBV7-9, the J gene TRBJ2-1, with no clear D. Looked up from germline, CDR1 is SEHNR and CDR2 is FQNEAQ (reference sequence). The germline V and J ends were trimmed by 4 bases and 0 bases, with 16 bases remaining between them. The CDR3 covers 17 residues. CDR3: CASSSGWLRSSYNEQFF. The DNA of the CDR3 is TGTGCCAGCAGCTCCGGATGGCTTAGGAGCTCCTACAATGAGCAGTTCTTC.

The chain employs TRBV20-1 and TRBJ2-7; 7 nucleotides agree with TRBD1. Unmatched junction bases numbered 4, after V lost 5 bases and J lost 12 bases. This CDR3 contains 9 residues. Germline lookup yields CDR1 DFQATT and CDR2 SNEGSKA (reference sequence). DNA of the CDR3: TGCAGTGCTGGGACAGCCATGTACTTC. Translated, it gives CSAGTAMYF.

The J gene is TRBJ2-1, the V gene TRBV20-1; the match to TRBD2 covers 9 bases. This CDR3 contains 14 residues. After removal of 6 bases from V and 3 bases from J, the junction contained 6 bases not matched to a gene. The V gene's germline CDR1 is DFQATT and CDR2 SNEGSKA (reference sequence). CDR3 bases: TGCAGTGCCCCGACTAGCGGATTCTACAATGAGCAGTTCTTC. It codes for CSAPTSGFYNEQFF.

The CDR3 sequence is CASSQGTGGYYEQYF. The CDR3 DNA reads as TGCGCCAGCAGCCAGGGGACTGGCGGGTACTACGAGCAGTACTTC. V and J are TRBV4-3 and TRBJ2-7; the D gene is possibly TRBD2 (6 bases). Trimming removed 3 bases at V and 3 bases at J, with 15 bases between. In germline, CDR1 is LGHNA, CDR2 YSLEER. CDR3 length equals 15 residues.

This clonotype was recorded a few times. This sequence joins TRBV20-1 and TRBJ1-2, with 7 bases identical to TRBD1. The CDR3 extends over 16 amino acids. Germline V lookup: CDR1 DFQATT, CDR2 SNEGSKA (reference sequence). V dropped 5 bases and J dropped 0; count of bases not matched to a gene: 12. The CDR3 sequence: CSAFYNQGEANYGYTF. CDR3 nucleotides: TGCAGTGCTTTTTACAACCAGGGGGAGGCTAACTATGGCTACACCTTC.

CDR3 residues: CASSVDSFYEQYF. CDR3 bases: TGTGCCAGCAGCGTGGACTCCTTCTACGAGCAGTACTTC. The J gene is TRBJ2-7, the V gene TRBV5-6, with a weak D call TRBD2 (5 bases). CDR1 and CDR2 (germline): SGHDT, YYEEEE. Trimming shortened V by 4 bases and J by 3 bases, and 11 bases separated the two germline ends. This CDR3 spans 13 amino acids. The full variable domain, with the rest looked up from reference TRBV5-6 and TRBJ2-7, is DAGVTQSPTHLIKTRGQQVTLRCSPKSGHDTVSWYQQALGQGPQFIFQYYEEEERQRGNFPDRFSGHQFPNYSSELNVNALLLGDSALYLCASSVDSFYEQYFGPGTRLTVT.

The gene calls are TRBV7-8 and TRBJ2-2; no firm D call. V lost 5 bases, J lost 4 bases, and 11 bases lay in between. This CDR3 region has 14 residues. Germline V gene lookup returns CDR1 SGHVS and CDR2 FQNEAQ. The CDR3 spells CASSPRHSTGELFF. The DNA for the CDR3 is TGTGCCAGCAGCCCGCGACATTCCACCGGGGAGCTGTTTTTT. The complete variable domain, with remaining parts taken from reference TRBV7-8 and TRBJ2-2, reads GAGVSQSPRYKVAKRGQDVALRCDPISGHVSLFWYQQALGQGPEFLTYFQNEAQLDKSGLPSDRFFAERPEGSVSTLKIQRTQQEDSAVYLCASSPRHSTGELFFGEGSRLTVL.

The chain links TRBV13 to TRBJ1-5, with 10 bases fitting TRBD1. Losses at the gene ends were 5 bases for V and 3 bases for J; bases not matched to a gene: 4. There are 15 residues in the CDR3. Per germline, CDR1 PRHDT and CDR2 FYEKMQ (reference sequence). The CDR3 DNA reads as TGTGCCAGCAGCCCCGGGACAGGGGACAATCAGCCCCAGCATTTT. Amino acids: CASSPGTGDNQPQHF.

In DNA, the CDR3 is TGTGCCAGCAGTCCACAGGGTAATAACTATGGCTACACCTTC. Its protein is CASSPQGNNYGYTF. This rearrangement joins TRBV28 to TRBJ1-2; weak D call: TRBD1 (6 bases). The CDR3 extends over 14 amino acids. V shed 5 bases and J shed 1 base, with 11 bases lying between them. CDR1 and CDR2 from the germline V gene are MDHEN and SYDVKM.

This chain links TRBV7-9 with TRBJ1-1; D call uncertain. Deletions cut 3 bases from V and 7 bases from J, with 6 bases between. From germline, CDR1 is SEHNR and CDR2 FQNEAQ (reference sequence). This CDR3 is built from 11 residues. As DNA, the CDR3 is TGTGCCAGCAGCTTCGGCGGTGAAGCTTTCTTT. Amino acids: CASSFGGEAFF.

This clonotype has a handful of counts. V is TRBV4-3 and J is TRBJ2-7; no reliable D call. The germline V gene encodes CDR1 LGHNA and CDR2 YSLEER. The CDR3 spans 15 residues. With 0 bases removed from V and 6 bases from J, the gap between germline ends came to 15 bases. Here the CDR3 DNA reads TGCGCCAGCAGCCAAGAAGATAAAGGGTCCCGCGAGCAGTACTTC. It codes for CASSQEDKGSREQYF.

The J gene is TRBJ1-1, the V gene TRBV19; 7 nucleotides match TRBD1. Germline V CDR1 and CDR2: LNHDA, SQIVND (reference sequence). The CDR3 spans 13 residues. Germline trimming cut 8 bases from V and 1 base from J; bases unmatched to any gene: 4. The CDR3 loop is CASADRSNTEAFF. CDR3 nucleotide sequence: TGTGCCAGTGCGGACAGGTCGAACACTGAAGCTTTCTTT.